These T cell receptor beta chains were read from a single sample in a study of cytomegalovirus exposure and HLA in healthy donors. TCRdb's copy holds only in-frame clones and misses some; the assay was immunoSEQ multiplex PCR. The data contain about 120,000 clones, 65% to 90% of them singletons. The sequenced sample consisted of PBMCs. The receptors were sampled from a man aged 30 to 45 in good health and CMV-seronegative. CDR3s include the opening cysteine and the closing phenylalanine or tryptophan. The order of the fields is clone size, J gene, V gene, D gene, CDR3 protein, CDR3 DNA. The D gene is left open where the match is weak. Clone size is not always given. Where it is, it says once, few, many or a class for expanded clones.

NA,TRBJ1-6,TRBV5-7,NA,CASSLSSSYNSPLHF,TGTGCCAGCAGCTTGTCTAGCTCCTATAATTCACCCCTCCACTTT
once,TRBJ2-3,TRBV6-6,NA,CASSYSRADRRQYF,TGTGCCAGCAGTTACTCGAGAGCGGACAGACGGCAGTATTTT
NA,TRBJ1-5,TRBV10-2,NA,CASSRQRANQPQHF,TGCGCCAGCAGTAGACAGCGCGCAAATCAGCCCCAGCATTTT
NA,TRBJ1-1,TRBV7-9,NA,CASSSSRGAEAFF,TGTGCCAGCAGCTCCTCCCGGGGAGCTGAAGCTTTCTTT
NA,TRBJ2-5,TRBV7-9,TRBD2,CASSPPPTSGGAKETQYF,TGTGCCAGCAGCCCGCCCCCAACTAGCGGGGGGGCCAAAGAGACCCAGTACTTC
once,TRBJ1-4,TRBV7-9,NA,CASSSQQRSNEKLFF,TGTGCCAGCAGCTCGCAACAGAGATCGAATGAAAAACTGTTTTTT
NA,TRBJ2-3,TRBV11-2,TRBD2,CASSLNSGGASDTQYF,TGTGCCAGCAGCTTGAATAGCGGGGGGGCATCTGATACGCAGTATTTT
once,TRBJ2-2,TRBV18,TRBD1,CASSRDSNTGELFF,TGTGCCAGCTCACGGGACAGTAACACCGGGGAGCTGTTTTTT
NA,TRBJ2-1,TRBV5-5,NA,CASSLGWTDSYNEQFF,TGTGCCAGCAGCTTGGGTTGGACAGACTCCTACAATGAGCAGTTCTTC
NA,TRBJ1-5,TRBV7-8,TRBD1,CASSPRQGADSNQPQHF,TGTGCCAGCAGCCCCCGACAGGGGGCGGATAGCAATCAGCCCCAGCATTTT
NA,TRBJ2-5,TRBV18,TRBD1,CASSPDRGGETQYF,TGTGCCAGCTCACCAGACAGGGGGGGAGAGACCCAGTACTTC